Listed here are 14 T cell receptor beta chains from one sample, sequenced in a study of T cell responses to AZD1222 COVID-19 vaccine. The protocol was immunoSEQ multiplex PCR, while the TCRdb copy is restricted to in-frame clones and leaves out a portion. Here the sample spans about 130,000 clones, over 85% being singletons. Source: peripheral blood, taken on day 0 of AZD1222 vaccination. Receptors were obtained from an adult in good health.

This chain links TRBV5-1 with TRBJ2-1; TRBD2 matches at 12 bases. The CDR3 covers 16 residues. Germline V gene data show CDR1 as SGHRS and CDR2 as YFSETQ. V lost 3 bases and J lost 7; bases outside the gene matches: 8. Here the CDR3 reads CASSYLTSGSNNEQFF. The CDR3 bases are TGCGCCAGCAGCTACCTGACTAGCGGGAGTAATAATGAGCAGTTCTTC.

The V and J genes are TRBV19 and TRBJ1-1, with 8 bases aligning to TRBD1. Germline V gene lookup returns CDR1 LNHDA and CDR2 SQIVND (reference sequence). Germline trimming cut 5 bases from V and 5 bases from J; bases unmatched to any gene: 7. The CDR3 extends over 14 amino acids. CDR3: CASSGGQGSTEAFF. CDR3 nucleotide sequence: TGTGCCAGTAGTGGCGGACAGGGATCGACTGAAGCTTTCTTT.

The chain couples TRBV6-5 to TRBJ1-5; D unclear. Germline CDR1 reads MNHEY; CDR2 reads SVGAGI. There are 13 residues in the CDR3. The ends were cut back, 2 bases at V and 7 bases at J, with 9 bases in the middle. The CDR3 sequence is CASSYDVSQPQHF. The CDR3 DNA reads as TGTGCCAGCAGTTACGACGTATCGCAGCCCCAGCATTTT.

The rearrangement uses TRBV9 and TRBJ1-1, with TRBD1 identical over 7 bases. CDR3 length: 17 residues. The germline CDR1 and CDR2 sequences are SGDLS and YYNGEE. V shed 3 bases, J shed 1 base, and the junction held 12 bases outside the gene matches. The CDR3 nucleotides are TGTGCCAGCAGCGCGAGGGGATTGGGACAGCCGAACACTGAAGCTTTCTTT. Protein product: CASSARGLGQPNTEAFF.

DNA of the CDR3: TGTGCCAGCAGCTACCTCTTCGGCGGGGGCGAAGAGACCCAGTACTTC. Translation: CASSYLFGGGEETQYF. The chain uses TRBV6-5 and TRBJ2-5; D possibly corresponds to TRBD2 (7 bases). This CDR3 has 16 amino acids. Trimming stripped 6 bases from V and 3 bases from J, with 20 bases between. Germline V lookup: CDR1 MNHEY, CDR2 SVGAGI.

This rearrangement joins TRBV10-2 to TRBJ1-1; no clear D. This CDR3 contains 12 residues. V lost 8 bases and J 2 bases, leaving 9 bases between the germline ends. Germline CDR1 reads WSHSY; CDR2 reads SAAADI. CDR3 bases: TGCGCCAGCCTTCCAGGAAACACTGAAGCTTTCTTT. Translated: CASLPGNTEAFF.

V gene TRBV7-2 combines with J gene TRBJ2-7; no definite D call. Between the trimmed V and J ends, which lost 1 base and 0 bases, there was a span of 13 bases. Germline V lookup: CDR1 SGHTA, CDR2 FQGNSA. There are 16 residues in the CDR3. Here the CDR3 DNA reads TGTGCCAGCAGCTTAGTTCCGCTTCTAACCTCCTACGAGCAGTACTTC. The encoded protein is CASSLVPLLTSYEQYF.

V gene TRBV2 combines with J gene TRBJ2-7; TRBD2 matches 7 bases. CDR3 length: 11 amino acids. Unmatched junction bases numbered 9, after V lost 8 bases and J lost 11 bases. Germline CDR1 reads SNHLY; CDR2 reads FYNNEI. The CDR3: CASGAGPSEYF. Written as DNA, the CDR3 is TGTGCCAGCGGAGCGGGACCCTCGGAGTACTTC.

This chain joins TRBV6-1 and TRBJ2-4; D remains unclear. The CDR3 covers 11 residues. Germline CDR1 and CDR2: MNHNS and SASEGT. The V end was cut by 0 bases, the J end by 8 bases, with 2 bases between. Here the CDR3 reads CASSEAHIQYF. The CDR3 DNA sequence: TGTGCCAGCAGTGAAGCCCACATTCAGTACTTC.

The rearrangement joins TRBV5-8 to TRBJ1-2; 9 bases line up with TRBD1. Germline values: CDR1 SGHTS, CDR2 YDEGEE. CDR3 length: 12 amino acids. Trimming took 4 bases from V and 7 from J; bases not matched to a gene: 2. CDR3 in DNA: TGTGCCAGCAGCGGGACAGGGTCTGGCTACACCTTC. It specifies CASSGTGSGYTF.

The V gene is TRBV10-2, the J gene TRBJ2-1, with 7 bases lining up with TRBD1. The J segment lost 2 bases and the V segment lost 7 bases, leaving 17 bases of the junction unmatched. The CDR3 consists of 18 residues. Germline assignment: CDR1 WSHSY and CDR2 SAAADI. For the CDR3, the DNA is TGCGCCAGCAACGAAAGGACAGGCTCCAATCGGCCCTACAATGAGCAGTTCTTC. This sequence encodes CASNERTGSNRPYNEQFF.

This CDR3 is CASSFYRDPNYGYTF. DNA of the CDR3: TGCGCCAGCAGCTTCTACAGGGACCCCAACTATGGCTACACCTTC. The chain has TRBV5-1 and TRBJ1-2; perhaps TRBD1 as D (6 bases). Germline V gene data show CDR1 as SGHRS and CDR2 as YFSETQ. This CDR3 contains 15 residues. Trimming removed 2 bases from V and 2 bases from J, with 13 bases in between. Based on the CDR3 plus reference TRBV5-1 and TRBJ1-2, the full variable domain is KAGVTQTPRYLIKTRGQQVTLSCSPISGHRSVSWYQQTPGQGLQFLFEYFSETQRNKGNFPGRFSGRQFSNSRSEMNVSTLELGDSALYLCASSFYRDPNYGYTFGSGTRLTVV.

This chain joins TRBV19 and TRBJ1-2, with D possibly being TRBD1 (5 bases). CDR3 size: 16 residues. Trimming cost V 5 bases and J 7 bases, with 23 bases left between them. Germline CDR1 LNHDA, CDR2 SQIVND (reference sequence). The CDR3 loop reads CASSLPGANSLPGYTF. In nucleotides, the CDR3 is TGTGCCAGTAGTTTACCCGGGGCCAACTCCCTACCTGGCTACACCTTC.

This clone was seen only once. V gene TRBV7-2 combines with J gene TRBJ1-1, with a tentative D call TRBD1 (5 bases). Germline assignment: CDR1 SGHTA and CDR2 FQGNSA. V shed 1 base and J shed 2 bases, with 8 bases lying between them. CDR3 size: 14 residues. DNA for the CDR3: TGTGCCAGCAGCTTAGGACAGAGAAACACTGAAGCTTTCTTT. Translation gives CASSLGQRNTEAFF.